This T cell receptor (beta chain) is from a study of blood T cell repertoires in COVID-19. Study summary: Samples taken during acute and convalescent COVID-19 were collected in the United States, Italy and Spain.

V was pared by 3 bases and J by 2 bases, with 7 bases of the junction left unmatched. This CDR3 is 17 amino acids long. Germline loops: CDR1 KGHDR, CDR2 SFDVKD. Repertoires were generated with immunoSEQ multiplex PCR, while TCRdb's copy carries only in-frame clones and drops some. The data show about 140,000 clones, with over 80% seen just once and roughly a tenth held by the top ten. The clonotype comes from a man aged 60-69 years with active or convalescent COVID-19. This chain uses TRBV24-1 with TRBJ2-2; 8 bases line up with TRBD2. Sequenced: peripheral blood. Written as DNA, the CDR3 is TGTGCCACCAGTGATCGACTTCTAGCGGGCAACACCGGGGAGCTGTTTTTT. Protein sequence: CATSDRLLAGNTGELFF.